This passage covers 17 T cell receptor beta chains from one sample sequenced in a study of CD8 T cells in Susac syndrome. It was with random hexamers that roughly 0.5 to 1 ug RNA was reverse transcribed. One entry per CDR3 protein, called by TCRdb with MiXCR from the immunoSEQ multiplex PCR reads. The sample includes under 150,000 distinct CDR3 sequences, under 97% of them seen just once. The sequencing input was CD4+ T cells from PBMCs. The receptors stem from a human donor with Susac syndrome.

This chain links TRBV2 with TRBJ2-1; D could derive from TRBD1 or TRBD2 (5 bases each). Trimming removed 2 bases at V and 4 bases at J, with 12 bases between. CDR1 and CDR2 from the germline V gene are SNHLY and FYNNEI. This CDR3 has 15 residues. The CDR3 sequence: CASSEKGREYNEQFF. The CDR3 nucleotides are TGTGCCAGCAGTGAAAAGGGCAGGGAGTACAATGAGCAGTTCTTC.

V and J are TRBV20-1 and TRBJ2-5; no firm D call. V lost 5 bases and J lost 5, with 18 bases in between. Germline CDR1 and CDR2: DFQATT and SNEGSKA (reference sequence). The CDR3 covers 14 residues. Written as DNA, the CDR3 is TGCAGTGCTCACTTGGAGTGGGTATGGGAGACCCAGTACTTC. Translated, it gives CSAHLEWVWETQYF.

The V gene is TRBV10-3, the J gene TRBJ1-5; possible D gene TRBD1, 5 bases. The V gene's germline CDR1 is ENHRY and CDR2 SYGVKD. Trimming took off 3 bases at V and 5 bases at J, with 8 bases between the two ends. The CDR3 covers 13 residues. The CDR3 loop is CAISDGRDQPQHF. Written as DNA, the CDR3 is TGTGCCATCAGTGATGGCAGGGATCAGCCCCAGCATTTT.

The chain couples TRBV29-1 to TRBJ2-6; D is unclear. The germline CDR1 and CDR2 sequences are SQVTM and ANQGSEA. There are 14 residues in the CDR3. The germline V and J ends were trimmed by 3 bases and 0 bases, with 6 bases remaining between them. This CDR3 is CSVDSNSGANVLTF. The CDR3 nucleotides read TGCAGCGTTGATTCGAACTCTGGGGCCAACGTCCTGACTTTC.

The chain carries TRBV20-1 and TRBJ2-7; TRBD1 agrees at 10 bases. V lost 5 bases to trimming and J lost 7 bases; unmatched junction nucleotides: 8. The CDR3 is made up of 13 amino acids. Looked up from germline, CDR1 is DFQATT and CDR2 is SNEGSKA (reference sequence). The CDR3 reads CSAPGQGKAEQYF. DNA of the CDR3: TGCAGTGCTCCGGGACAGGGGAAAGCGGAGCAGTACTTC.

The CDR3 DNA is TGTGCCAGCAGCTTCGGGCGTTACCAAGAGACCCAGTACTTC. Translated: CASSFGRYQETQYF. The V call is TRBV7-8, the J call TRBJ2-5; unclear D gene. Deletions cut 3 bases from V and 0 bases from J, with 8 bases between. The germline gives CDR1 SGHVS, CDR2 FQNEAQ. CDR3 size: 14 residues.

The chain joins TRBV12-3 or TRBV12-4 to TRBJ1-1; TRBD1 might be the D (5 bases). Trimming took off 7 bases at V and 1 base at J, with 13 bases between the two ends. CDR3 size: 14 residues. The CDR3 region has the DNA TGTGCCAGCAATCGGGATGGGGGGAACACTGAAGCTTTCTTT. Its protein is CASNRDGGNTEAFF.

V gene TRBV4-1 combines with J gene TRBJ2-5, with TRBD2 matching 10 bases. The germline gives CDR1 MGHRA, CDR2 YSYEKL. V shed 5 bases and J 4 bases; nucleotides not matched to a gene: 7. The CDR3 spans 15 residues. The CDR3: CASSAMERGGETQYF. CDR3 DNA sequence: TGCGCCAGCAGCGCCATGGAGCGGGGGGGAGAGACCCAGTACTTC.

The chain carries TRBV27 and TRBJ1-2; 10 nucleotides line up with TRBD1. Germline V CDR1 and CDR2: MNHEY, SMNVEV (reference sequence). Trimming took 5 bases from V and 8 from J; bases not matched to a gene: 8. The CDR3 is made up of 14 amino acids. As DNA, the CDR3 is TGTGCCAGCAGTCCCTGGGACAGGGGAGGCGGCTACACCTTC. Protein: CASSPWDRGGGYTF.

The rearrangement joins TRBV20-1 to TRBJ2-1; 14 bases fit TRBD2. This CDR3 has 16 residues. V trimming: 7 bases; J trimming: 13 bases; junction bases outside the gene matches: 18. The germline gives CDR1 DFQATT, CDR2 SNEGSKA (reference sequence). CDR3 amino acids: CSVPPPTSGRARFQFF. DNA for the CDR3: TGCAGTGTGCCGCCTCCGACTAGCGGGAGGGCCAGGTTTCAGTTCTTC.

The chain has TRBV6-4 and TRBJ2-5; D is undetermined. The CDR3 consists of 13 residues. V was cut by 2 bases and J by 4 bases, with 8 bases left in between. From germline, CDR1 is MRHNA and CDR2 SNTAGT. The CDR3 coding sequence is TGTGCCAGCAGTGACATGCGGTCAGAGACCCAGTACTTC. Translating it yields CASSDMRSETQYF.

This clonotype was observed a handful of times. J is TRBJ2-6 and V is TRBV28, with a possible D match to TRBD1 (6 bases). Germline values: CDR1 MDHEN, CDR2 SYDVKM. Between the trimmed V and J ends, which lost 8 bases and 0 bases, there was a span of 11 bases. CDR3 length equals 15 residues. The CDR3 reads CASSRGSSGANVLTF. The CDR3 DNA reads TGTGCCAGCTCCAGGGGTTCCTCTGGGGCCAACGTCCTGACTTTC.

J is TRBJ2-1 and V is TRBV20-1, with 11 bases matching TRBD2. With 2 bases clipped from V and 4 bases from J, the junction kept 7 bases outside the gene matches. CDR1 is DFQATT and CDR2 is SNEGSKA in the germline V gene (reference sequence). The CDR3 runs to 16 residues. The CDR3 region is CSARNSGRAVYNEQFF. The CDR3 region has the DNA TGCAGTGCTAGAAATAGCGGGAGGGCCGTATACAATGAGCAGTTCTTC.

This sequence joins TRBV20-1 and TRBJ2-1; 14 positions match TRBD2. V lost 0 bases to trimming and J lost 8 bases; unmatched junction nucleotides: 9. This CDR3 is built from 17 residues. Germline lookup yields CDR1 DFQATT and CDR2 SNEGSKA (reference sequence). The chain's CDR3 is CSARERTSGGIWDEQFF. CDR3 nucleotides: TGCAGTGCTAGAGAGCGGACTAGCGGGGGGATTTGGGATGAGCAGTTCTTC.

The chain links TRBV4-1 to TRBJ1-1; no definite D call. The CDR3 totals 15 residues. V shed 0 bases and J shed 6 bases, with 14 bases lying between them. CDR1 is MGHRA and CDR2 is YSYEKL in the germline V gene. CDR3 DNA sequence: TGCGCCAGCAGCCAAGAGACAATCCGGAGGCCTGAAGCTTTCTTT. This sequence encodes CASSQETIRRPEAFF.

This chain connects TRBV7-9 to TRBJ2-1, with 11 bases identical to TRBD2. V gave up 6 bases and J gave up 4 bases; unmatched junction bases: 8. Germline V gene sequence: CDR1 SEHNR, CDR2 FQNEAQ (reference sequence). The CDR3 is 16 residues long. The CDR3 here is CASRRLSGRGYNEQFF. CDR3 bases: TGTGCCAGCAGGCGTCTTAGCGGGAGGGGTTACAATGAGCAGTTCTTC.

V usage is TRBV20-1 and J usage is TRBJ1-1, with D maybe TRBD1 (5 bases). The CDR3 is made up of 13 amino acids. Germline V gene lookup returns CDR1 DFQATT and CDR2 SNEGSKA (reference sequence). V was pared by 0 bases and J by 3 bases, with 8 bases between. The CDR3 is CSARDPGDTEAFF. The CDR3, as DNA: TGCAGTGCTAGAGACCCGGGGGACACTGAAGCTTTCTTT.